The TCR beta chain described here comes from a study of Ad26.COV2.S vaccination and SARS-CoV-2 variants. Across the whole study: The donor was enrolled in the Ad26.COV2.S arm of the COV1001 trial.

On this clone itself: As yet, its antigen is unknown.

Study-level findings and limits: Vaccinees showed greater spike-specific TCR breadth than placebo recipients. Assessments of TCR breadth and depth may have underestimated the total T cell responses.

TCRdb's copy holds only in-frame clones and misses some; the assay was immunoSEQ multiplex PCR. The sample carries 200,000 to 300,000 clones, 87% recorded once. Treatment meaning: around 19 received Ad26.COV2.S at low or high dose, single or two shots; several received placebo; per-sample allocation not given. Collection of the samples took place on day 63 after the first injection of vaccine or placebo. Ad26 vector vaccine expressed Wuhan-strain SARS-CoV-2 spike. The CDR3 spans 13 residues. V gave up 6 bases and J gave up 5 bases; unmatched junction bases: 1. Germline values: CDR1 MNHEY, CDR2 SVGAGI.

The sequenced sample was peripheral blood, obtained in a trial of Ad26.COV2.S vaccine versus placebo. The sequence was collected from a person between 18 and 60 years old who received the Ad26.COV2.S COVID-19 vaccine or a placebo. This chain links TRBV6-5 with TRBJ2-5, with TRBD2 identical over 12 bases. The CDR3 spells CASSTSGRETQYF. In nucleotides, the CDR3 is TGTGCCAGCAGCACTAGCGGGAGGGAGACCCAGTACTTC.